This T cell receptor (beta chain) was found in a study of control samples from healthy donors and cancer patients. This CDR3 spans 14 amino acids. Trimming stripped 0 bases from V and 5 bases from J, with 11 bases between. The germline V gene encodes CDR1 SGHRS and CDR2 YFSETQ. Only in-frame clones appear in the TCRdb table, and some are missing; sequencing was by immunoSEQ multiplex PCR. There are 99,000 or so clones in the sample; 83% occur only once, and 13% lies in the top ten. This chain links TRBV5-1 with TRBJ2-5, with a weak D call TRBD2 (5 bases). Sequencing was done on a sample of blood. The receptor was derived from a woman in her forties or fifties in good health. The DNA for the CDR3 is TGCGCCAGCAGCTTGGCCGGGGATGGGGAGACCCAGTACTTC. Translated: CASSLAGDGETQYF.